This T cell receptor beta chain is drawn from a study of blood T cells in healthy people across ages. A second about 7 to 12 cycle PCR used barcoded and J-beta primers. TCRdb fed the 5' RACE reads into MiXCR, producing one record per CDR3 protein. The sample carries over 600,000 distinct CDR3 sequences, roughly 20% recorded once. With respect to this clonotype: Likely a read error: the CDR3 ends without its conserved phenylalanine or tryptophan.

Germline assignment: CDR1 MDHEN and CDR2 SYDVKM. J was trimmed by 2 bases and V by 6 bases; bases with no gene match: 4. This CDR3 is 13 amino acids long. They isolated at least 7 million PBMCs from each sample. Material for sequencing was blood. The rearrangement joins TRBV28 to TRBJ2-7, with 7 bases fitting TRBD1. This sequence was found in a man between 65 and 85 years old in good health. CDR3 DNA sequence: TGTGCCAGCAGCTGGACAGGCGCCTACGAGCAGTACTCC. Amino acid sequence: CASSWTGAYEQYS.